What follows describes a single TCR beta chain. This specimen comes from a study of PD-1 blockade in classical Hodgkin lymphoma. After autologous stem cell transplantation all patients relapsed, and prior brentuximab vedotin exposure differed between cohorts. Generated by immunoSEQ multiplex PCR, the TCRdb table keeps only in-frame clones and is missing some. The table lists about 63,000 clones, roughly 91% of them singletons, with less than 6.5% in the top ten. Germline CDR1 reads SGHRS; CDR2 reads YFSETQ. The V gene end was trimmed by 0 bases and the J gene end by 3 bases; junction bases not matched to a gene: 7. CDR3 length: 16 amino acids.

The genes are TRBV5-1 and TRBJ2-3; TRBD2 aligns across 7 bases. The input for sequencing was peripheral blood mononuclear cells (PBMCs), taken before the second cycle of nivolumab. This receptor was identified in a human donor with classical Hodgkin lymphoma. In nucleotides, the CDR3 is TGCGCCAGCAGCTTGGCCCCGGGGGAGGGGACAGATACGCAGTATTTT. Its protein is CASSLAPGEGTDTQYF.